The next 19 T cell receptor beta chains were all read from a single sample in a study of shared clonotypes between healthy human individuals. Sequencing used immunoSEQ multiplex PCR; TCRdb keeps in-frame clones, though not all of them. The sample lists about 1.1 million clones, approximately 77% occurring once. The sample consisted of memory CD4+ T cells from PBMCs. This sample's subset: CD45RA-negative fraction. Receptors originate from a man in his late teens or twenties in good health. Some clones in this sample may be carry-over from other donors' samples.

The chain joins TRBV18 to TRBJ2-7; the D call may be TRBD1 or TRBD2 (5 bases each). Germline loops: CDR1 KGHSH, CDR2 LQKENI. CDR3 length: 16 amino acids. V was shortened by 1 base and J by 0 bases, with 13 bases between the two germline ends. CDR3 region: CASSPLPGRSSYEQYF. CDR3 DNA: TGTGCCAGCTCACCACTCCCGGGACGGAGCTCCTACGAGCAGTACTTC.

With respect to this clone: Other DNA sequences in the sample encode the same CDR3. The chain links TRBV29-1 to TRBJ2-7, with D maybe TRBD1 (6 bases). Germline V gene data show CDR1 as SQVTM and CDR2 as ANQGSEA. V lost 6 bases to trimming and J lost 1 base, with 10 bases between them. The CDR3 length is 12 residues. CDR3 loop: CSVSQGSYEQYF. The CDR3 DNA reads TGCAGCGTCTCACAGGGTTCCTACGAGCAGTACTTC.

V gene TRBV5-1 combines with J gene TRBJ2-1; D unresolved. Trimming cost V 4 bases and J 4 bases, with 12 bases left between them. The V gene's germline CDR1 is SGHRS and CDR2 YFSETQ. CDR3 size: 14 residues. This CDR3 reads CASSPRMEYNEQFF. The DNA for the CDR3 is TGCGCCAGCAGCCCCCGAATGGAGTACAATGAGCAGTTCTTC.

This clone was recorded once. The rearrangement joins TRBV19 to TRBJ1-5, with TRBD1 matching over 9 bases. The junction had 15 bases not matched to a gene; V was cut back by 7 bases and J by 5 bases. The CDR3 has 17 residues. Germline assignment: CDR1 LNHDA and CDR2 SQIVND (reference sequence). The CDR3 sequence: CASTDWGDRVRDQPQHF. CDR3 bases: TGTGCCAGTACCGATTGGGGGGACAGGGTGCGCGATCAGCCCCAGCATTTT.

CDR3 coding DNA: TGTGCCAGTAGCCCCCCCGGGACAGGGAGGAGCAATCAGCCCCAGCATTTT. Its protein product is CASSPPGTGRSNQPQHF. The chain joins TRBV19 to TRBJ1-5, with 9 bases matching TRBD1. V lost 6 bases and J lost 1; bases outside the gene matches: 10. The CDR3 runs 17 residues. Germline-derived CDR1 and CDR2 are LNHDA and SQIVND (reference sequence).

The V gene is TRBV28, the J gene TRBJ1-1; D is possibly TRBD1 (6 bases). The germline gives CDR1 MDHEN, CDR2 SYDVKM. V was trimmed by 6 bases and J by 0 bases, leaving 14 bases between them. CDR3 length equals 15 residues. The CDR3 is CASRPARDMNTEAFF. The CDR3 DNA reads TGTGCCAGCAGACCCGCCCGGGACATGAACACTGAAGCTTTCTTT.

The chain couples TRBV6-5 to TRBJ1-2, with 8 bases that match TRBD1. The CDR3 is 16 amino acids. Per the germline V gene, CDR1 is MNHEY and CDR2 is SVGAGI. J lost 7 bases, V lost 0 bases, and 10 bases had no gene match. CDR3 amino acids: CASSYSSPRGLGGYTF. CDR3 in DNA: TGTGCCAGCAGTTACTCGAGTCCCAGGGGGCTAGGTGGCTACACCTTC.

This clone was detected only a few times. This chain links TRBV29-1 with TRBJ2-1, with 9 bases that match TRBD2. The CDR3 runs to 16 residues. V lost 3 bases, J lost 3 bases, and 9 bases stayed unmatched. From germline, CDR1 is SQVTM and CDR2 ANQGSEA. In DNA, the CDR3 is TGCAGCGTTGAGCCCCGACTAGCGGCCCTCTACAATGAGCAGTTCTTC. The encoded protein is CSVEPRLAALYNEQFF.

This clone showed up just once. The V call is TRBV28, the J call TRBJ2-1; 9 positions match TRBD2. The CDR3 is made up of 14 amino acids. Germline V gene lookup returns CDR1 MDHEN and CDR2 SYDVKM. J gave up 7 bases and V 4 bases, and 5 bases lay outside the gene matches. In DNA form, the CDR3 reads TGTGCCAGCAGTTACCCTAGCGGGAAAAATGAGCAGTTCTTC. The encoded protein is CASSYPSGKNEQFF.

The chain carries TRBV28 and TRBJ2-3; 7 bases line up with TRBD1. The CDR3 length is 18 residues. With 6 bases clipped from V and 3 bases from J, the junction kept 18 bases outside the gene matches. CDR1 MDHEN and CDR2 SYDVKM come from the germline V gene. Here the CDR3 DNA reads TGTGCCAGCAGCACATGGGTAAGGGGGCGCAGGATGACAGATACGCAGTATTTT. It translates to CASSTWVRGRRMTDTQYF.

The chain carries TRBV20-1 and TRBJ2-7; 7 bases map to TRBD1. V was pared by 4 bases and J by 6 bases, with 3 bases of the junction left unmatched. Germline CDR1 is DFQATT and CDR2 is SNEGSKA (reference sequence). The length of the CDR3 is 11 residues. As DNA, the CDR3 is TGCAGTGCTACCGACAGGGTCGAGCAGTACTTC. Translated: CSATDRVEQYF.

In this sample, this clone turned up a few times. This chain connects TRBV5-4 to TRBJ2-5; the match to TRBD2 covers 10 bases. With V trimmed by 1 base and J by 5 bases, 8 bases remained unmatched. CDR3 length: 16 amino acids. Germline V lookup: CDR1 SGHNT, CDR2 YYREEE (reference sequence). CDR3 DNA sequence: TGTGCCAGCAGCTTGCCGGCTAGCGGGAGCCTGGAGACCCAGTACTTC. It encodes CASSLPASGSLETQYF.

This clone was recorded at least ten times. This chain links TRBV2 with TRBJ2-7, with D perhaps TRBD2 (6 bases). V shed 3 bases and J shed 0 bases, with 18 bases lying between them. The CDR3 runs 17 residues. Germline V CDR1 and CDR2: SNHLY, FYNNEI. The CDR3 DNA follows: TGTGCCAGCAGTGATCGGCGGGGTGAGGTGTCCTCCTACGAGCAGTACTTC. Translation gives CASSDRRGEVSSYEQYF.

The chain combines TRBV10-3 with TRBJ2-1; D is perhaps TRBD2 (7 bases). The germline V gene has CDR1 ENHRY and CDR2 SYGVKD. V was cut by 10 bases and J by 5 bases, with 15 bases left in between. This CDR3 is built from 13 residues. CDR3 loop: CATSGGGHNEQFF. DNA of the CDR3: TGTGCCACGTCGGGGGGCGGCCACAATGAGCAGTTCTTC.

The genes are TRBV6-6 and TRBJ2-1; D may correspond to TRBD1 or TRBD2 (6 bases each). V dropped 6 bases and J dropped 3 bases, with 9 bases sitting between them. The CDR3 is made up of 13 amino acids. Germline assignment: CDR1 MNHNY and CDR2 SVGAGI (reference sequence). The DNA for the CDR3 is TGTGCCAGCAGCGGGGGCGTCTACAATGAGCAGTTCTTC. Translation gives CASSGGVYNEQFF.

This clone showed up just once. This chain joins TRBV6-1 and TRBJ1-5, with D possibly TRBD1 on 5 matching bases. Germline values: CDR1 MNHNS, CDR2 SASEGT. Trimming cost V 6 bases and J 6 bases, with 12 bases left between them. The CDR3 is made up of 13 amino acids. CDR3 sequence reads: CASSGMRGQPQHF. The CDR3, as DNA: TGTGCCAGCAGCGGGATGAGGGGTCAGCCCCAGCATTTT.

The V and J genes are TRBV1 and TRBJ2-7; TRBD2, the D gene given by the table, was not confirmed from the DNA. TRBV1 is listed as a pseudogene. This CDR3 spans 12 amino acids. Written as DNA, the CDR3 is TGCACCAGCAGCCCGCGCGGGAGCCTGCAGTACTTC. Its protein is CTSSPRGSLQYF.

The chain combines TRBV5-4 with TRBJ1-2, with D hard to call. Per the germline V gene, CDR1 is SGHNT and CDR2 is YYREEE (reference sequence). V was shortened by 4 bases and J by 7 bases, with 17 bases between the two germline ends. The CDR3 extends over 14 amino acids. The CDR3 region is CASSTPGSVSGYTF. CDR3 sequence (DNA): TGTGCCAGCAGCACCCCGGGGTCGGTCTCTGGCTACACCTTC.

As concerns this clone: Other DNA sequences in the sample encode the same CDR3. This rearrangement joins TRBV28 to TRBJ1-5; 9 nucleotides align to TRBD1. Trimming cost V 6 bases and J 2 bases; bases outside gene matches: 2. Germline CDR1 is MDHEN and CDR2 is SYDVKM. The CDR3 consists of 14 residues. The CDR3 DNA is TGTGCCAGCAGACGACAGGGGGGCAATCAGCCCCAGCATTTT. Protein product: CASRRQGGNQPQHF.